What follows describes a single T cell receptor (beta chain). The length of the CDR3 is 13 residues. The V and J ends lost 3 bases and 9 bases respectively, with 12 bases between them. This record belongs to a study of blood T cell repertoires in COVID-19. Authors' methods: From reference gene primer amplification, estimates of nucleated cell counts were derived. The method was immunoSEQ multiplex PCR; TCRdb's version includes in-frame clones alone and lacks a portion of them. V and J calls plus clone size are reproduced from that table; the DNA served to infer D and trimming. The sample contains about 180,000 clones, roughly 84% of which appear only once.

The chain recombines TRBV12-3 or TRBV12-4 with TRBJ2-1; D is possibly TRBD2 (5 bases). Sequences were obtained from peripheral blood. The clonotype comes from a person between 65 and 79 years old with COVID-19, enrolled during active disease. CDR3 sequence reads: CASSFVRTGEQFF. CDR3 coding DNA: TGTGCCAGCAGTTTTGTCAGGACTGGTGAGCAGTTCTTC.